Each of the 32 T cell receptor beta chains below was sequenced from the same sample in a study of Graves' ophthalmopathy and Graves' hyperthyroidism. Amplification from RNA transcripts yielded the TCR beta CDR3 regions. In the first round, RT-PCR was carried out with HTBI primers, and a multiplex PCR formed the second round. TCRdb redid the calling of the multiplex PCR reads with MiXCR, one entry per CDR3 protein. The sample lists 400,000 or so distinct CDR3 sequences, about 18% seen once, with roughly 2.4% in the top ten. The sample consisted of peripheral blood. The receptor source for this set is an adult woman with stable Graves' hyperthyroidism.

This clonotype appeared many times. The J gene is TRBJ2-5, the V gene TRBV11-2; D is perhaps TRBD1 or TRBD2 (5 bases each). V was shortened by 4 bases and J by 1 base, with 13 bases between the two germline ends. The germline gives CDR1 SGHAT, CDR2 FQNNGV. The CDR3 has 15 residues. DNA of the CDR3: TGTGCCAGCAGCTCGGGACCGAGGGGCCAAGAGACCCAGTACTTC. Its translation is CASSSGPRGQETQYF. The variable domain in full, with the rest retrieved from reference TRBV11-2 and TRBJ2-5, is EAGVAQSPRYKIIEKRQSVAFWCNPISGHATLYWYQQILGQGPKLLIQFQNNGVVDDSQLPKDRFSAERLKGVDSTLKIQPAKLEDSAVYLCASSSGPRGQETQYFGPGTRLLVL.

This chain connects TRBV7-6 to TRBJ2-7; a weak D match, TRBD2 (5 bases). The germline CDR1 and CDR2 sequences are SGHVS and FNYEAQ. The CDR3 consists of 14 residues. Trimming took off 2 bases at V and 5 bases at J, with 13 bases between the two ends. CDR3 nucleotides: TGTGCCAGCAGCTTATGGGAGTCCCCGGACGAGCAGTACTTC. It translates to CASSLWESPDEQYF. Full variable domain (remainder filled in from reference TRBV7-6 and TRBJ2-7): GAGVSQSPRYKVTKRGQDVALRCDPISGHVSLYWYRQALGQGPEFLTYFNYEAQQDKSGLPNDRFSAERPEGSISTLTIQRTEQRDSAMYRCASSLWESPDEQYFGPGTRLTVT.

This clonotype was counted many times. The rearrangement joins TRBV12-3 or TRBV12-4 to TRBJ1-5, with D unresolved. V gave up 7 bases and J gave up 2 bases, with 15 bases separating them. The CDR3 extends over 15 amino acids. The CDR3 reads CASKFSGSGNQPQHF. CDR3 in DNA: TGTGCCAGCAAGTTTAGCGGCTCGGGCAATCAGCCCCAGCATTTT.

With regard to this clonotype: Just one base apart from a much larger clone, this may be a read error. The V gene is TRBV5-1, the J gene TRBJ2-5; TRBD2 aligns across 10 bases. Germline CDR1 reads SGHRS; CDR2 reads YFSETQ. The CDR3 sequence is 15 residues long. CDR3 region: CTSSPLAGEEETQYF. The CDR3 nucleotides read TGCACCAGCAGCCCTCTAGCGGGAGAGGAGGAGACCCAGTACTTC.

This clonotype appeared many times. The rearrangement joins TRBV2 to TRBJ1-1; 9 bases match TRBD1. This CDR3 spans 14 amino acids. Germline CDR1 is SNHLY and CDR2 is FYNNEI. V lost 7 bases to trimming and J lost 4 bases; unmatched junction nucleotides: 7. The CDR3 nucleotides read TGTGCCAGCACCGGGACAGGGTTTTCCACTGAAGCTTTCTTT. Translation: CASTGTGFSTEAFF.

The sample holds many counts of this clonotype. In this CDR3 the conserved last residue, phenylalanine or tryptophan, is missing, so a read error is likely. The J gene is TRBJ1-3, the V gene TRBV28; D is uncertain. V shed 9 bases and J shed 9 bases, with 12 bases lying between them. Germline loops: CDR1 MDHEN, CDR2 SYDVKM. The CDR3 covers 11 residues. CDR3 nucleotides: TGTGCCAGTATCGCCCTGGGCACCATATATCTT. Translated: CASIALGTIYL.

The chain links TRBV30 to TRBJ1-1; D remains unclear. In germline, CDR1 is GTSNPN, CDR2 SVGIG (reference sequence). V was shortened by 1 base and J by 1 base, with 4 bases between the two germline ends. The CDR3 has 12 residues. The CDR3 nucleotides read TGTGCCTGGAGTGAAGGGAACACTGAAGCTTTCTTT. It translates to CAWSEGNTEAFF.

This clonotype has at least ten counts. The chain joins TRBV20-1 to TRBJ2-5, with a possible D match to TRBD2 (6 bases). Germline CDR1 reads DFQATT; CDR2 reads SNEGSKA (reference sequence). This CDR3 contains 15 residues. The ends were cut back, 6 bases at V and 2 bases at J, with 19 bases in the middle. CDR3 protein: CSAHRRGKDQETQYF. Written as DNA, the CDR3 is TGCAGTGCCCATCGACGCGGGAAGGATCAAGAGACCCAGTACTTC.

The table lists this clonotype with many counts. V and J are TRBV30 and TRBJ2-7, with 7 bases aligning to TRBD1. Germline V gene lookup returns CDR1 GTSNPN and CDR2 SVGIG (reference sequence). After removal of 2 bases from V and 3 bases from J, the junction contained 13 bases not matched to a gene. This CDR3 spans 16 amino acids. CDR3 loop: CAWSPHVTTGNYEQYF. CDR3 DNA: TGTGCCTGGAGTCCCCATGTTACGACAGGGAACTACGAGCAGTACTTC.

This chain joins TRBV4-1 and TRBJ2-7, with 10 positions matching TRBD2. Germline loops: CDR1 MGHRA, CDR2 YSYEKL. CDR3 length: 15 residues. Unmatched junction bases numbered 6, after V lost 1 base and J lost 6 bases. CDR3 residues: CASSQGPSGSSEQYF. In DNA, the CDR3 is TGCGCCAGCAGCCAAGGGCCTAGCGGGAGTAGCGAGCAGTACTTC.

Of note for this clonotype: One junction end disagrees with the germline gene, perhaps due to a read error. The genes are TRBV20-1 and TRBJ2-7, with no clear D. Germline loops: CDR1 DFQATT, CDR2 SNEGSKA (reference sequence). CDR3 length: 14 amino acids. The CDR3 region has the DNA TGTAGTGCTAGTGTAACTCGACCCCCCTACGAGCAGTACTTC. It specifies CSASVTRPPYEQYF.

The chain combines TRBV28 with TRBJ1-2; TRBD1 matches 9 bases. V trimming: 2 bases; J trimming: 8 bases; junction bases outside the gene matches: 6. From germline, CDR1 is MDHEN and CDR2 SYDVKM. This CDR3 has 14 residues. The CDR3 nucleotides read TGTGCCAGCAGTTTAGAGGACAGGGGAGGCGGCTACACCTTC. Translating it yields CASSLEDRGGGYTF.

This clonotype was recorded many times. V usage is TRBV7-9 and J usage is TRBJ2-7; D is undetermined. This CDR3 is 12 amino acids long. V lost 1 base, J lost 12 bases, and 13 bases lay in between. CDR1 is SEHNR, CDR2 FQNEAQ, per germline (reference sequence). In DNA form, the CDR3 reads TGTGCCAGCAGCTTAGATGGAGCAGAATTGTACTTC. Translation gives CASSLDGAELYF.

This clonotype was counted ten times or more. The chain couples TRBV12-5 to TRBJ2-7, with D perhaps TRBD2 (5 bases). The germline V gene encodes CDR1 LGHNT and CDR2 FRNRAP. CDR3 size: 11 residues. V was clipped by 6 bases and J by 3 bases, with 6 bases between them. As DNA, the CDR3 is TGTGCTAGTGGACGGGACTACGAGCAGTACTTC. It specifies CASGRDYEQYF.

The J gene is TRBJ1-5, the V gene TRBV6-1; D uncertain. Germline loops: CDR1 MNHNS, CDR2 SASEGT. V lost 2 bases to trimming and J lost 1 base, with 9 bases between them. This CDR3 has 15 amino acids. The CDR3 DNA reads as TGTGCCAGCAGTGAACTTGGGCCGAGCAATCAGCCCCAGCATTTT. Translation gives CASSELGPSNQPQHF.

In its sample, this clonotype was seen many times. J is TRBJ1-6 and V is TRBV20-1; no reliable D call. There are 15 residues in the CDR3. V gave up 0 bases and J gave up 9 bases, with 15 bases separating them. Germline CDR1 DFQATT, CDR2 SNEGSKA (reference sequence). The CDR3 reads CSARDPTPGSSPLHF. Written as DNA, the CDR3 is TGCAGTGCTAGAGATCCTACCCCGGGGAGTTCACCCCTCCACTTT.

This clonotype appeared a few times. The rearrangement uses TRBV12-3 or TRBV12-4 and TRBJ1-1, with TRBD1 as a possible D gene (6 bases). This CDR3 spans 12 amino acids. The V end was cut by 6 bases, the J end by 8 bases, with 13 bases between. CDR3 protein: CASRTDRAEAFF. The DNA of the CDR3 is TGTGCCAGCAGGACGGACAGAGCGGAAGCTTTCTTT.

There are many counts of this clonotype. The chain recombines TRBV27 with TRBJ2-7, with a possible D match to TRBD2 (6 bases). V lost 8 bases to trimming and J lost 1 base, with 12 bases between them. This CDR3 region has 13 residues. Germline CDR1 reads MNHEY; CDR2 reads SMNVEV (reference sequence). Written as DNA, the CDR3 is TGTGCCAGCGGTGGGGGGATTTCCTACGAGCAGTACTTC. Translated, it gives CASGGGISYEQYF.

This clonotype has at least ten counts. This chain joins TRBV27 and TRBJ2-7, with TRBD2 as a possible D gene (6 bases). Trimming shortened V by 5 bases and J by 5 bases, and 22 bases separated the two germline ends. This CDR3 is 16 amino acids long. Germline lookup yields CDR1 MNHEY and CDR2 SMNVEV (reference sequence). The CDR3 here is CASSLLAPTLYNEQYF. The CDR3 nucleotides read TGTGCCAGCAGTCTTCTAGCGCCAACGTTATATAACGAGCAGTACTTC.

The sample holds a few counts of this clonotype. The gene calls are TRBV4-1 and TRBJ2-4, with D possibly TRBD2 on 5 matching bases. The CDR3 sequence is 15 residues long. The germline V and J ends were trimmed by 4 bases and 0 bases, with 10 bases remaining between them. Germline values: CDR1 MGHRA, CDR2 YSYEKL. This CDR3 reads CASSPSGLAKNIQYF. The CDR3 DNA reads as TGCGCCAGCAGCCCAAGTGGACTAGCCAAAAACATTCAGTACTTC.

This clonotype was detected many times. Written as DNA, the CDR3 is TGTGCCAGCAGTTTAGGGCAGAGTTCACCCCTCCACTTT. It yields the protein CASSLGQSSPLHF. This chain uses TRBV27 with TRBJ1-6; D unresolved. V was cut by 2 bases and J by 9 bases, with 8 bases left in between. Germline-derived CDR1 and CDR2 are MNHEY and SMNVEV (reference sequence). This CDR3 has 13 amino acids.

This sequence joins TRBV4-1 and TRBJ2-7, with D possibly being TRBD1 (6 bases). The germline V gene has CDR1 MGHRA and CDR2 YSYEKL. V was cut by 1 base and J by 3 bases, with 13 bases left in between. There are 15 residues in the CDR3. The chain's CDR3 is CASSQARTVLYEQYF. The CDR3 bases are TGCGCCAGCAGCCAAGCCCGGACAGTTCTCTACGAGCAGTACTTC.

The chain joins TRBV6-1 to TRBJ2-5; TRBD2 agrees at 10 bases. From germline, CDR1 is MNHNS and CDR2 SASEGT. The length of the CDR3 is 15 residues. V gave up 3 bases and J gave up 2 bases; unmatched junction bases: 3. The CDR3 loop is CASSEVAGGQETQYF. CDR3 in DNA: TGTGCCAGCAGTGAGGTAGCGGGGGGACAAGAGACCCAGTACTTC.

This clonotype was counted many times. The rearrangement links TRBV30 to TRBJ2-2, with 8 bases that match TRBD2. This CDR3 is 15 amino acids long. CDR1 is GTSNPN and CDR2 is SVGIG in the germline V gene (reference sequence). Germline trimming cut 0 bases from V and 7 bases from J; bases unmatched to any gene: 7. Written as DNA, the CDR3 is TGTGCCTGGAGTGTAAGCGGGAGCCACGTCGGGGAGCTGTTTTTT. Translating it yields CAWSVSGSHVGELFF.

The chain recombines TRBV6-2 or TRBV6-3 with TRBJ1-1, with D hard to call. Germline assignment: CDR1 MNHEY and CDR2 SVGEGT. V lost 5 bases and J 4 bases, leaving 11 bases between the germline ends. The CDR3 spans 13 residues. CDR3 DNA sequence: TGTGCCAGCAGTGACCCTAGTGGCACTGAAGCTTTCTTT. This gives the protein CASSDPSGTEAFF.

In regard to this clonotype: Mismatch with germline at one junction end may stem from a read error. The chain carries TRBV2 and TRBJ1-1; weak D call: TRBD1 (5 bases). Germline-derived CDR1 and CDR2 are SNHLY and FYNNEI. The CDR3 runs 14 residues. The CDR3 sequence is CVSSEYPGVTEAFF. The CDR3 DNA reads TGTGTCAGCAGTGAATACCCGGGGGTCACTGAAGCTTTCTTT.

This clonotype was picked up many times. The chain has TRBV19 and TRBJ2-7; TRBD2 aligns across 11 bases. CDR3 length equals 15 residues. The V gene end was trimmed by 5 bases and the J gene end by 4 bases; junction bases not matched to a gene: 7. The germline V gene has CDR1 LNHDA and CDR2 SQIVND (reference sequence). This chain's CDR3 is CASSVLAGVLYEQYF. Written as DNA, the CDR3 is TGTGCCAGTAGTGTACTAGCGGGAGTCTTATACGAGCAGTACTTC.

This chain links TRBV6-4 with TRBJ2-6, with TRBD2 matching over 12 bases. CDR1 is MRHNA and CDR2 is SNTAGT in the germline V gene. This CDR3 contains 21 residues. V shed 3 bases and J 0 bases; nucleotides not matched to a gene: 12. Here the CDR3 DNA reads TGTGCCAGCAGTGATGGGGGCGCCGGACTAGCGGGAACCTCTGGGGCCAACGTCCTGACTTTC. Its protein is CASSDGGAGLAGTSGANVLTF.

This clonotype was seen many times. This chain joins TRBV6-1 and TRBJ2-7; a possible D gene is TRBD2 (5 bases). The ends were cut back, 6 bases at V and 0 bases at J, with 12 bases in the middle. The CDR3 is made up of 14 amino acids. Germline loops: CDR1 MNHNS, CDR2 SASEGT. The CDR3 loop reads CASSDDGNSYEQYF. CDR3 in DNA: TGTGCCAGCAGCGACGACGGGAACTCCTACGAGCAGTACTTC.

This clonotype showed up many times. This rearrangement joins TRBV6-2 or TRBV6-3 to TRBJ1-2, with TRBD1 matching 8 bases. Germline loops: CDR1 MNHEY, CDR2 SVGEGT. After removal of 7 bases from V and 2 bases from J, the junction contained 15 bases not matched to a gene. This CDR3 region has 17 residues. CDR3 in DNA: TGTGCCAGCACCGACCCCCACCGGGACAGGAGCAACTATGGCTACACCTTC. Protein sequence: CASTDPHRDRSNYGYTF.

In this sample, this clonotype turned up many times. J is TRBJ2-7 and V is TRBV28; D perhaps matches TRBD1 (6 bases). The CDR3 is 16 residues long. V dropped 5 bases and J dropped 0 bases, with 17 bases sitting between them. In germline, CDR1 is MDHEN, CDR2 SYDVKM. The DNA for the CDR3 is TGTGCCAGCAGTGGTGGACAGACATATTACTCCTACGAGCAGTACTTC. Translating it yields CASSGGQTYYSYEQYF.

This clonotype was seen more than once but under ten times. The V call is TRBV4-3, the J call TRBJ2-7, with D perhaps TRBD1 (6 bases). The germline V gene has CDR1 LGHNA and CDR2 YSLEER. Trimming shortened V by 0 bases and J by 3 bases, and 9 bases separated the two germline ends. The CDR3 is 14 amino acids. This chain's CDR3 is CASSQDVGGYEQYF. CDR3 bases: TGCGCCAGCAGCCAAGATGTAGGGGGCTACGAGCAGTACTTC.